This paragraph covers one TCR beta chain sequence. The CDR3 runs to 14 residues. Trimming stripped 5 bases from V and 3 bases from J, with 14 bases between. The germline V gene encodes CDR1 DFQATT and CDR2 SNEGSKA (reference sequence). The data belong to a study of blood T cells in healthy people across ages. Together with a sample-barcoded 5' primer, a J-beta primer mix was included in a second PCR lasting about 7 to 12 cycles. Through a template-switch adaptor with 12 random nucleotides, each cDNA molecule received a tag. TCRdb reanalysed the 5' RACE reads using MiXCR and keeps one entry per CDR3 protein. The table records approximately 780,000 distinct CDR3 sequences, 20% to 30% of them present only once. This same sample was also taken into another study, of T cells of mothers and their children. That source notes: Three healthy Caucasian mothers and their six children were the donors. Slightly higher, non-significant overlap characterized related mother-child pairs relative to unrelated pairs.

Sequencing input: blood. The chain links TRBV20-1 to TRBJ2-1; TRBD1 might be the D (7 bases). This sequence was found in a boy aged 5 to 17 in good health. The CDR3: CSAGAGTVYNEQFF. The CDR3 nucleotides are TGCAGTGCTGGGGCGGGGACAGTCTACAATGAGCAGTTCTTC.